The 28 T cell receptor beta chains below were found in one sample sequenced in a study of shared clonotypes between healthy human individuals. Clones were read by immunoSEQ multiplex PCR, and TCRdb kept only the in-frame ones, dropping some. The sample lists about 2.1 million clones; over 85% were seen once. Terminally differentiated effector memory CD45RA+ cells were excluded from the naive CD8 cells, which were CD45RO-negative and positively selected for CCR7. Sequencing was performed on naive CD8+ T cells from PBMCs. The receptors were gathered from a man aged 18 to 30 in good health. Some clones in this sample may be carry-over from other donors' samples.

This rearrangement joins TRBV6-5 to TRBJ2-3; 13 bases match TRBD2. Germline V gene data show CDR1 as MNHEY and CDR2 as SVGAGI. With V trimmed by 5 bases and J by 4 bases, 3 bases remained unmatched. This CDR3 has 15 residues. CDR3: CASSRLAGGADTQYF. The CDR3 DNA is TGTGCCAGCAGTCGACTAGCGGGAGGTGCAGATACGCAGTATTTT.

The chain has TRBV7-8 and TRBJ2-2; perhaps TRBD2 as D (5 bases). This CDR3 is 17 amino acids long. Germline CDR1 SGHVS, CDR2 FQNEAQ. Trimming cost V 1 base and J 6 bases, with 18 bases left between them. The CDR3 region is CASSLGAYGKAAGELFF. The CDR3 nucleotides read TGTGCCAGCAGCTTAGGTGCCTACGGGAAAGCGGCCGGGGAGCTGTTTTTT. The whole variable domain, filled in from reference TRBV7-8 and TRBJ2-2, reads GAGVSQSPRYKVAKRGQDVALRCDPISGHVSLFWYQQALGQGPEFLTYFQNEAQLDKSGLPSDRFFAERPEGSVSTLKIQRTQQEDSAVYLCASSLGAYGKAAGELFFGEGSRLTVL.

The rearrangement uses TRBV27 and TRBJ2-1; 11 bases are a match to TRBD1. CDR3 length: 14 residues. Germline values: CDR1 MNHEY, CDR2 SMNVEV (reference sequence). Trimming took 8 bases from V and 8 from J; bases not matched to a gene: 8. CDR3 in DNA: TGTGCCAGCGGGGGACAGGGGGAAACGGATGAGCAGTTCTTC. The encoded protein is CASGGQGETDEQFF.

The rearrangement uses TRBV7-8 and TRBJ2-7; D is possibly TRBD2 (5 bases). V was cut by 5 bases and J by 4 bases, with 15 bases left in between. This CDR3 has 14 residues. CDR1 is SGHVS, CDR2 FQNEAQ, per germline. CDR3 bases: TGTGCCAGCAGCCACAATGGTCGAGGGTACGAGCAGTACTTC. Its translation: CASSHNGRGYEQYF. The whole variable domain, remainder taken from reference TRBV7-8 and TRBJ2-7, is GAGVSQSPRYKVAKRGQDVALRCDPISGHVSLFWYQQALGQGPEFLTYFQNEAQLDKSGLPSDRFFAERPEGSVSTLKIQRTQQEDSAVYLCASSHNGRGYEQYFGPGTRLTVT.

This clone was found once. The V and J genes are TRBV28 and TRBJ2-1, with 7 positions matching TRBD1. The CDR3 has 16 amino acids. Germline CDR1 is MDHEN and CDR2 is SYDVKM. The J segment lost 4 bases and the V segment lost 7 bases, leaving 13 bases of the junction unmatched. CDR3 loop: CASTARQGLKYNEQFF. CDR3 nucleotides: TGTGCCAGCACCGCCCGACAGGGTCTGAAGTACAATGAGCAGTTCTTC.

J is TRBJ1-4 and V is TRBV27, with a tentative D call TRBD1 (6 bases). The CDR3 is made up of 17 amino acids. The ends were cut back, 2 bases at V and 3 bases at J, with 16 bases in the middle. Germline assignment: CDR1 MNHEY and CDR2 SMNVEV (reference sequence). DNA of the CDR3: TGTGCCAGCAGTTTAATAGAACCGACAGGCGCTAATGAAAAACTGTTTTTT. This gives the protein CASSLIEPTGANEKLFF.

The V gene is TRBV2, the J gene TRBJ2-7; 7 nucleotides match TRBD1. CDR1 SNHLY and CDR2 FYNNEI come from the germline V gene. Trimming at V came to 4 bases and at J to 0 bases, leaving 18 bases not matched to a gene. The CDR3 extends over 19 amino acids. DNA of the CDR3: TGTGCCAGCAGTGGGACAGGATACCAACTCATCTTACCCTCCTACGAGCAGTACTTC. Its protein is CASSGTGYQLILPSYEQYF.

This chain links TRBV6-1 with TRBJ2-3; maybe TRBD1 (6 bases). Trimming cost V 3 bases and J 2 bases, with 12 bases left between them. Germline V gene data show CDR1 as MNHNS and CDR2 as SASEGT. This CDR3 has 15 residues. CDR3 sequence reads: CASSEGTTYTDTQYF. The CDR3 DNA sequence: TGTGCCAGCAGTGAGGGGACAACCTACACAGATACGCAGTATTTT.

This chain links TRBV5-6 with TRBJ1-1; D gene ambiguous. This CDR3 is 15 amino acids long. CDR1 is SGHDT, CDR2 YYEEEE, per germline. The V gene lost 4 bases and the J gene lost 4 bases, with 17 bases spanning the gap. Here the CDR3 reads CASSLDKAWVTEAFF. DNA for the CDR3: TGTGCCAGCAGCCTCGACAAGGCTTGGGTCACTGAAGCTTTCTTT.

This chain joins TRBV27 and TRBJ1-5, with D unclear. The CDR3 consists of 14 residues. V lost 6 bases to trimming and J lost 4 bases, with 13 bases between them. In germline, CDR1 is MNHEY, CDR2 SMNVEV (reference sequence). CDR3 nucleotide sequence: TGTGCCAGCAGCTTTGGGTCTGTTAATCAGCCCCAGCATTTT. It translates to CASSFGSVNQPQHF.

This chain uses TRBV7-9 with TRBJ2-2, with 9 positions matching TRBD1. V was pared by 5 bases and J by 8 bases, with 15 bases of the junction left unmatched. CDR3 length: 17 amino acids. The V gene's germline CDR1 is SEHNR and CDR2 FQNEAQ (reference sequence). The CDR3 is CASSETAGTGFAGELFF. The CDR3 coding sequence is TGTGCCAGCAGCGAGACCGCCGGGACAGGGTTTGCTGGGGAGCTGTTTTTT.

The CDR3 sequence is CASSLRAGEGETQYF. The CDR3 DNA reads TGTGCCAGCAGCTTGAGGGCGGGAGAGGGGGAGACCCAGTACTTC. The chain uses TRBV5-4 and TRBJ2-5; 7 bases match TRBD2. This CDR3 is built from 15 residues. The junction had 8 bases not matched to a gene; V was cut back by 1 base and J by 5 bases. Germline V gene sequence: CDR1 SGHNT, CDR2 YYREEE (reference sequence).

The chain combines TRBV5-1 with TRBJ1-1, with 8 bases identical to TRBD1. The germline V gene has CDR1 SGHRS and CDR2 YFSETQ. CDR3 size: 14 residues. After removal of 1 base from V and 7 bases from J, the junction contained 6 bases not matched to a gene. The DNA of the CDR3 is TGCGCCAGCAGCTTGACGGACAGGGCAATTGAAGCTTTCTTT. Translation: CASSLTDRAIEAFF.

The rearrangement joins TRBV27 to TRBJ2-7; no reliable D call. The ends were cut back, 6 bases at V and 6 bases at J, with 39 bases in the middle. Per germline, CDR1 MNHEY and CDR2 SMNVEV (reference sequence). CDR3 length equals 21 residues. The CDR3 DNA is TGTGCCAGCAGCGAACTATCCCCCCTCAGACAAGTCCCCCTACCTAGTGGCGAGCAGTACTTC. This gives the protein CASSELSPLRQVPLPSGEQYF.

The sample holds one count of this clone. This chain uses TRBV7-8 with TRBJ2-7; D not resolved. The CDR3 runs 13 residues. Germline V gives CDR1 SGHVS, CDR2 FQNEAQ. V lost 6 bases, J lost 2 bases, and 11 bases lay in between. This CDR3 reads CASSRSDTYEQYF. As DNA, the CDR3 is TGTGCCAGCAGTCGGTCGGATACCTACGAGCAGTACTTC.

The chain carries TRBV2 and TRBJ2-2, with 9 bases lining up with TRBD2. V lost 4 bases and J lost 3; bases outside the gene matches: 18. The CDR3 has 20 residues. Germline V lookup: CDR1 SNHLY, CDR2 FYNNEI. This CDR3 is CASSVYSGSKWKADTGELFF. The CDR3 DNA reads as TGTGCCAGCAGTGTGTATAGCGGGAGCAAGTGGAAAGCTGACACCGGGGAGCTGTTTTTT.

The gene calls are TRBV11-3 and TRBJ1-1; no reliable D call. This CDR3 contains 14 residues. V was clipped by 4 bases and J by 5 bases, with 14 bases between them. Germline values: CDR1 SGHNT, CDR2 YENEEA. CDR3 sequence reads: CASSSHGGDTEAFF. In nucleotides, the CDR3 is TGTGCCAGCAGCTCCCACGGCGGGGATACTGAAGCTTTCTTT.

The J gene is TRBJ2-7, the V gene TRBV28, with TRBD1 identical over 10 bases. CDR1 is MDHEN and CDR2 is SYDVKM in the germline V gene. The CDR3 is made up of 12 amino acids. The CDR3 DNA reads as TGTGCGGCAGGACAGGGGGAAGATGAGCAGTACTTC. This sequence encodes CAAGQGEDEQYF.

V gene TRBV19 combines with J gene TRBJ1-5, with 7 bases lining up with TRBD1. The length of the CDR3 is 16 residues. V was pared by 8 bases and J by 3 bases, with 13 bases of the junction left unmatched. CDR1 is LNHDA and CDR2 is SQIVND in the germline V gene (reference sequence). The CDR3 DNA reads TGTGCCAGTGTCACATCCCAGGGGGTTCTCAATCAGCCCCAGCATTTT. The encoded protein is CASVTSQGVLNQPQHF. Filled out from reference TRBV19 and TRBJ1-5, the complete variable domain reads DGGITQSPKYLFRKEGQNVTLSCEQNLNHDAMYWYRQDPGQGLRLIYYSQIVNDFQKGDIAEGYSVSREKKESFPLTVTSAQKNPTAFYLCASVTSQGVLNQPQHFGDGTRLSIL.

V gene TRBV10-3 combines with J gene TRBJ2-7, with D perhaps matching TRBD1 (6 bases). Trimming pared 0 bases from V and 6 bases from J, leaving 18 bases between. The CDR3 runs to 16 residues. Looked up from germline, CDR1 is ENHRY and CDR2 is SYGVKD. CDR3 bases: TGTGCCATCAGTGAGTCGAGTGCCAGGGGCGTTGGCGAGCAGTACTTC. Its translation: CAISESSARGVGEQYF.

V is TRBV5-5 and J is TRBJ1-4; D uncertain. The CDR3 extends over 16 amino acids. Trimming shortened V by 4 bases and J by 8 bases, and 21 bases separated the two germline ends. Germline V CDR1 and CDR2: SGHKS, YYEKEE (reference sequence). CDR3 nucleotide sequence: TGTGCCAGCAGCCCTAAAGCAATACCTTGGGAGGAAAAACTGTTTTTT. Translated: CASSPKAIPWEEKLFF.

This CDR3 reads CASSFGGAATYEQYF. CDR3 nucleotide sequence: TGTGCCAGCAGCTTCGGGGGAGCAGCGACCTACGAGCAGTACTTC. The gene calls are TRBV7-9 and TRBJ2-7, with a tentative D call TRBD2 (6 bases). Germline-derived CDR1 and CDR2 are SEHNR and FQNEAQ (reference sequence). The CDR3 extends over 15 amino acids. The V and J ends lost 3 bases and 2 bases respectively, with 14 bases between them.

This clone was recorded only once. The V call is TRBV25-1, the J call TRBJ2-2, with a tentative D call TRBD1 (5 bases). The CDR3 spans 14 residues. Germline CDR1 MGHDK, CDR2 SYGVNS. V lost 3 bases and J 5 bases, leaving 10 bases between the germline ends. The CDR3 region has the DNA TGTGCCAGCAGTGAGTATAGACAGACCGGGGAGCTGTTTTTT. It codes for CASSEYRQTGELFF. Variable domain in full (rest from reference TRBV25-1 and TRBJ2-2): EADIYQTPRYLVIGTGKKITLECSQTMGHDKMYWYQQDPGMELHLIHYSYGVNSTEKGDLSSESTVSRIRTEHFPLTLESARPSHTSQYLCASSEYRQTGELFFGEGSRLTVL.

As DNA, the CDR3 is TGTGCCAGCAGCTTGGGACTACGACGCACAGATACGCAGTATTTT. Residues: CASSLGLRRTDTQYF. The chain recombines TRBV7-9 with TRBJ2-3; 7 bases line up with TRBD2. The V and J ends lost 3 bases and 1 base, in that order; junction bases with no gene match: 4. The CDR3 is 15 residues long. The germline gives CDR1 SEHNR, CDR2 FQNEAQ (reference sequence).

The rearrangement joins TRBV27 to TRBJ1-5; maybe TRBD1 (5 bases). V lost 8 bases and J 6 bases, leaving 17 bases between the germline ends. This CDR3 has 14 residues. In germline, CDR1 is MNHEY, CDR2 SMNVEV (reference sequence). CDR3 sequence (DNA): TGTGCCAGCCGAATAGTTCAGGGCAGTCAGCCCCAGCATTTT. This codes for CASRIVQGSQPQHF.

This chain links TRBV19 with TRBJ2-1, with D possibly TRBD2 on 6 matching bases. CDR1 and CDR2 from the germline V gene are LNHDA and SQIVND (reference sequence). The CDR3 sequence is 19 residues long. Trimming took off 2 bases at V and 0 bases at J, with 20 bases between the two ends. The CDR3, as DNA: TGTGCCAGTAGTATACCTCCCTACTCTAGCGCAAGCTCCTACAATGAGCAGTTCTTC. Translation gives CASSIPPYSSASSYNEQFF.

The V call is TRBV6-5, the J call TRBJ2-7; D is unclear. Trimming left V 2 bases short and J 6 bases short, with 20 bases between. Germline CDR1 reads MNHEY; CDR2 reads SVGAGI. The CDR3 is 16 residues long. The CDR3 nucleotides read TGTGCCAGCAGTTACAGCACCCAAGCATACGATCGCGAGCAGTACTTC. It translates to CASSYSTQAYDREQYF.

The chain has TRBV18 and TRBJ2-3, with 7 nucleotides matching TRBD2. J was trimmed by 2 bases and V by 4 bases; bases with no gene match: 15. The V gene's germline CDR1 is KGHSH and CDR2 LQKENI. The CDR3 totals 18 residues. Here the CDR3 reads CASSLIFRLADYTDTQYF. The CDR3 DNA reads TGTGCCAGCTCACTAATCTTCCGGCTAGCGGACTACACAGATACGCAGTATTTT.